The source of this T cell receptor beta chain is a study of T cell responses to AZD1222 COVID-19 vaccine. The study's findings and limits: As reported, nearly half of all spike-specific TCRs target variant regions that are unmutated.

Points on this clone: The antigen is not known.

Germline V CDR1 and CDR2: MNHNY, SVGAGI (reference sequence). The CDR3 runs 12 residues. V lost 6 bases and J 8 bases, leaving 13 bases between the germline ends. Libraries were prepared by immunoSEQ multiplex PCR; TCRdb keeps only in-frame clonotypes and omits some of them. Here the sample spans around 210,000 clones, 90% to 95% being singletons. The receptor's source is an adult who received the MenACWY meningococcal vaccine as a control. V and J are TRBV6-6 and TRBJ1-2; D is unclear. The specimen comprised peripheral blood, sampled 28 days after the second dose of the MenACWY control vaccine. This CDR3 is CASRQYREGYTF. The CDR3 nucleotides are TGTGCCAGCAGGCAATACCGGGAAGGCTACACCTTC.